The 11 T cell receptor beta chains in this list originate from one sample, sequenced in a study of blood T cell repertoires in COVID-19. Generated by immunoSEQ multiplex PCR, the TCRdb table keeps only in-frame clones and is missing some. The sample lists 250,000 to 300,000 clones; about 87% were seen once. Input material: peripheral blood. These receptors originate from a woman between 40 and 55 years old with acute or convalescent COVID-19.

The chain couples TRBV7-9 to TRBJ2-7; TRBD1 matches 8 bases. The CDR3 consists of 14 residues. Germline CDR1 SEHNR, CDR2 FQNEAQ (reference sequence). J lost 7 bases, V lost 5 bases, and 10 bases had no gene match. The CDR3 protein is CASSPEPGGDEQYV. The CDR3 region has the DNA TGTGCCAGCAGCCCCGAGCCAGGGGGCGATGAGCAGTACGTC.

The V gene is TRBV9, the J gene TRBJ1-4; 9 bases line up with TRBD1. The germline V gene has CDR1 SGDLS and CDR2 YYNGEE. This CDR3 has 14 residues. With V trimmed by 2 bases and J by 7 bases, 3 bases remained unmatched. The CDR3 sequence is CASSVGQGGEKLFF. DNA for the CDR3: TGTGCCAGCAGCGTGGGACAGGGCGGTGAAAAACTGTTTTTT.

This clone occurred once. The rearrangement joins TRBV21-1 to TRBJ1-6; whether TRBD1, the table's D call, matches the DNA was not checked. TRBV21-1 is designated a pseudogene. The CDR3 runs 19 residues. CDR3 residues: CASSKSGTGGAWVDSPLHF. Written as DNA, the CDR3 is TGTGCCAGCAGCAAATCGGGGACAGGGGGCGCTTGGGTTGATTCACCCCTCCACTTT.

The chain has TRBV14 and TRBJ2-7, with TRBD1 identical over 10 bases. The CDR3 sequence is 14 residues long. Per the germline V gene, CDR1 is SGHDN and CDR2 is FVKESK. The J segment lost 3 bases and the V segment lost 4 bases, leaving 3 bases of the junction unmatched. CDR3 sequence reads: CASSPRDRGYEQYV. CDR3 nucleotides: TGTGCCAGCAGCCCCCGGGACAGGGGCTACGAGCAGTACGTC.

V gene TRBV7-2 combines with J gene TRBJ1-5; TRBD1 aligns across 7 bases. The V gene's germline CDR1 is SGHTA and CDR2 FQGNSA. The CDR3 sequence is 15 residues long. V was pared by 3 bases and J by 3 bases, with 5 bases of the junction left unmatched. CDR3 in amino acids: CASSLQQGNNQPQHF. The CDR3 DNA follows: TGTGCCAGCAGCTTGCAACAGGGGAACAATCAGCCCCAGCATTTT.

The genes are TRBV15 and TRBJ1-1; no definite D call. V lost 0 bases and J 11 bases, leaving 16 bases between the germline ends. The CDR3 extends over 14 amino acids. From germline, CDR1 is LNHNV and CDR2 YYDKDF (reference sequence). CDR3 in amino acids: CATSRDQRGFVAFF. The CDR3 DNA reads TGTGCCACCAGCAGAGATCAGCGGGGATTCGTGGCTTTCTTT.

This clone was counted a few times. The chain is built from TRBV19 and TRBJ1-1, with D possibly matching TRBD1 (6 bases). V lost 3 bases and J lost 0, with 11 bases in between. The CDR3 is 15 amino acids. Germline V gene sequence: CDR1 LNHDA, CDR2 SQIVND (reference sequence). The CDR3 reads CASSISGQLNTEAFF. In DNA form, the CDR3 reads TGTGCCAGTAGTATTTCCGGACAGTTGAACACTGAAGCTTTCTTT.

The gene calls are TRBV12-5 and TRBJ2-1; maybe TRBD1 (5 bases). V was cut by 0 bases and J by 8 bases, with 14 bases left in between. Germline CDR1 and CDR2: LGHNT and FRNRAP. The CDR3 is made up of 15 amino acids. CDR3 sequence: CASGLVPARAHEQFF. The CDR3 bases are TGTGCTAGTGGTTTGGTACCCGCCAGGGCCCATGAGCAGTTCTTC.

CDR3 sequence: CASREGGATDTQYF. The DNA of the CDR3 is TGTGCCAGTAGAGAGGGGGGGGCCACAGATACGCAGTATTTT. J is TRBJ2-3 and V is TRBV19; D perhaps matches TRBD2 (7 bases). The CDR3 runs 14 residues. Deletions cut 6 bases from V and 2 bases from J, with 12 bases between. Germline loops: CDR1 LNHDA, CDR2 SQIVND (reference sequence). The entire variable domain, with the rest obtained from reference TRBV19 and TRBJ2-3, is as follows: DGGITQSPKYLFRKEGQNVTLSCEQNLNHDAMYWYRQDPGQGLRLIYYSQIVNDFQKGDIAEGYSVSREKKESFPLTVTSAQKNPTAFYLCASREGGATDTQYFGPGTRLTVL.

This chain's CDR3 is CASSSGGERGRLETQYF. The CDR3 nucleotides are TGCGCCAGCAGCTCAGGGGGGGAGCGGGGGCGCTTGGAGACCCAGTACTTC. The chain joins TRBV5-1 to TRBJ2-5, with D tentatively TRBD2 (8 bases). The V gene's germline CDR1 is SGHRS and CDR2 YFSETQ. The V end was cut by 3 bases, the J end by 5 bases, with 23 bases between. The CDR3 runs to 17 residues.

V usage is TRBV4-1 and J usage is TRBJ1-2; D not resolved. The CDR3 runs 15 residues. The germline V gene has CDR1 MGHRA and CDR2 YSYEKL. Trimming took off 1 base at V and 4 bases at J, with 13 bases between the two ends. CDR3 residues: CASSQVSRDTYGYTF. In DNA, the CDR3 is TGCGCCAGCAGCCAAGTATCTCGGGATACCTATGGCTACACCTTC.